A selection of T cell receptor beta chains follows, all from one sample in a study of T cell responses to AZD1222 COVID-19 vaccine. The assay was immunoSEQ multiplex PCR, and TCRdb's table has in-frame clones only and misses some. The data hold about 180,000 clones, with more than 70% observed a single time. Here the sequenced sample was peripheral blood, taken 28 days after the second AZD1222 dose. The origin of the receptors is an adult who received the AZD1222 COVID-19 vaccine. Both conserved end residues are part of each CDR3. D genes are given only for firm matches. Size is stated for part of the rows, as once, few or many counts, or as a class when the clone is expanded.

clone_size: -
j_call: TRBJ2-5
d_call: TRBD2
v_call: TRBV7-3
cdr3_aa: CASSLSLAGVRETQYF
cdr3_nt: TGTGCCAGCAGCTTAAGCCTAGCGGGAGTGCGGGAGACCCAGTACTTC

clone_size: once
j_call: TRBJ1-4
d_call: -
v_call: TRBV5-1
cdr3_aa: CASSREREKLFF
cdr3_nt: TGCGCCAGCAGCCGGGAACGTGAAAAACTGTTTTTT

clone_size: -
j_call: TRBJ2-1
d_call: TRBD2
v_call: TRBV19
cdr3_aa: CASSIESSGYNEQFF
cdr3_nt: TGTGCCAGTAGTATAGAGTCTAGCGGCTACAATGAGCAGTTCTTC

clone_size: once
j_call: TRBJ2-1
d_call: -
v_call: TRBV19
cdr3_aa: CASTPRGGGQFYNEQFF
cdr3_nt: TGTGCCAGTACTCCCCGCGGAGGGGGACAGTTCTACAATGAGCAGTTCTTC

clone_size: -
j_call: TRBJ1-1
d_call: -
v_call: TRBV19
cdr3_aa: CASNRVNTEAFF
cdr3_nt: TGTGCCAGTAATCGAGTGAACACTGAAGCTTTCTTT

clone_size: -
j_call: TRBJ2-7
d_call: -
v_call: TRBV27
cdr3_aa: CASSQRQGLGVAGLYEQYF
cdr3_nt: TGTGCCAGCAGTCAAAGACAGGGTTTAGGGGTAGCGGGACTCTACGAGCAGTACTTC

clone_size: -
j_call: TRBJ2-3
d_call: TRBD2
v_call: TRBV4-1
cdr3_aa: CASSDRTSEDPTDTQYF
cdr3_nt: TGCGCCAGCAGCGATCGGACTAGCGAGGACCCCACAGATACGCAGTATTTT

clone_size: -
j_call: TRBJ2-7
d_call: TRBD2
v_call: TRBV4-3
cdr3_aa: CASSQLAGGSEQYF
cdr3_nt: TGCGCCAGCAGCCAACTAGCGGGAGGGAGTGAGCAGTACTTC

clone_size: -
j_call: TRBJ2-3
d_call: -
v_call: TRBV3-1/TRBV3-2
cdr3_aa: CASSQPGGVTQYF
cdr3_nt: TGTGCCAGCAGCCAACCAGGGGGGGTTACGCAGTATTTT

clone_size: once
j_call: TRBJ2-1
d_call: TRBD2
v_call: TRBV4-3
cdr3_aa: CASSQDWEGAGSDEQFF
cdr3_nt: TGCGCCAGCAGCCAAGATTGGGAGGGAGCGGGGTCAGATGAGCAGTTCTTC

clone_size: -
j_call: TRBJ2-1
d_call: -
v_call: TRBV7-3
cdr3_aa: CASSLIGDSYNEQFF
cdr3_nt: TGTGCCAGCAGCTTAATCGGGGACTCCTACAATGAGCAGTTCTTC

clone_size: -
j_call: TRBJ2-3
d_call: -
v_call: TRBV14
cdr3_aa: CASSQEITQYF
cdr3_nt: TGTGCCAGCAGCCAAGAGATCACGCAGTATTTT

clone_size: -
j_call: TRBJ1-2
d_call: TRBD1
v_call: TRBV28
cdr3_aa: CASSLGGQGNDYGYTF
cdr3_nt: TGTGCCAGCAGCCTCGGGGGACAGGGGAATGACTATGGCTACACCTTC

clone_size: -
j_call: TRBJ2-7
d_call: -
v_call: TRBV19
cdr3_aa: CASTPAGSYEQYF
cdr3_nt: TGTGCCAGTACCCCGGCAGGCTCCTACGAGCAGTACTTC

clone_size: -
j_call: TRBJ2-7
d_call: -
v_call: TRBV30
cdr3_aa: CAWGGGRPSSEQYF
cdr3_nt: TGTGCCTGGGGCGGAGGCCGACCATCCTCCGAGCAGTACTTC

clone_size: -
j_call: TRBJ2-1
d_call: TRBD1
v_call: TRBV9
cdr3_aa: CASSVTGGASYNEQFF
cdr3_nt: TGTGCCAGCAGCGTTACAGGGGGCGCTTCCTACAATGAGCAGTTCTTC

clone_size: -
j_call: TRBJ2-5
d_call: -
v_call: TRBV27
cdr3_aa: CASSLRGQETQYF
cdr3_nt: TGTGCCAGCAGCCTGAGGGGCCAAGAGACCCAGTACTTC

clone_size: -
j_call: TRBJ1-4
d_call: -
v_call: TRBV3-1/TRBV3-2
cdr3_aa: CASSQVSGREKLFF
cdr3_nt: TGTGCCAGCAGCCAAGTTAGTGGGAGGGAAAAACTGTTTTTT

clone_size: -
j_call: TRBJ2-4
d_call: -
v_call: TRBV5-1
cdr3_aa: CASSPLTRDIQYF
cdr3_nt: TGCGCCAGCAGCCCATTAACCCGGGACATTCAGTACTTC

clone_size: few
j_call: TRBJ1-3
d_call: -
v_call: TRBV10-3
cdr3_aa: CAISESPRSGNTIYF
cdr3_nt: TGTGCCATCAGTGAGTCGCCCCGCTCTGGAAACACCATATATTTT

clone_size: -
j_call: TRBJ2-1
d_call: -
v_call: TRBV28
cdr3_aa: CASSYRNYNEQFF
cdr3_nt: TGTGCCAGCAGTTACCGTAACTACAATGAGCAGTTCTTC

clone_size: -
j_call: TRBJ2-2
d_call: TRBD1
v_call: TRBV3-1/TRBV3-2
cdr3_aa: CASSQLTGVGELFF
cdr3_nt: TGTGCCAGCAGCCAACTTACAGGGGTCGGGGAGCTGTTTTTT

clone_size: -
j_call: TRBJ1-6
d_call: -
v_call: TRBV18
cdr3_aa: CASSPGGESPLHF
cdr3_nt: TGTGCCAGCTCACCCGGGGGAGAGTCACCCCTCCACTTT

clone_size: -
j_call: TRBJ2-7
d_call: -
v_call: TRBV19
cdr3_aa: CASSIQGLTNYEQYF
cdr3_nt: TGTGCCAGTAGTATACAGGGTCTGACAAACTACGAGCAGTACTTC

clone_size: once
j_call: TRBJ1-1
d_call: -
v_call: TRBV2
cdr3_aa: CASSEGRAGAAFF
cdr3_nt: TGTGCCAGCAGTGAAGGACGGGCAGGGGCAGCTTTCTTT

clone_size: -
j_call: TRBJ2-3
d_call: TRBD2
v_call: TRBV6-2/TRBV6-3
cdr3_aa: CASSYHSGDTDTQYF
cdr3_nt: TGTGCCAGCAGTTATCACAGCGGGGACACAGATACGCAGTATTTT

clone_size: -
j_call: TRBJ2-7
d_call: TRBD2
v_call: TRBV7-3
cdr3_aa: CASSPRLAGGSEQYF
cdr3_nt: TGTGCCAGCAGCCCTCGACTAGCGGGAGGAAGTGAGCAGTACTTC

clone_size: -
j_call: TRBJ2-7
d_call: -
v_call: TRBV20-1
cdr3_aa: CSARWREQYF
cdr3_nt: TGCAGTGCTAGATGGCGCGAGCAGTACTTC

clone_size: -
j_call: TRBJ1-1
d_call: -
v_call: TRBV7-2
cdr3_aa: CASSLASGLTEAFF
cdr3_nt: TGTGCCAGCAGCTTAGCTTCCGGGCTCACTGAAGCTTTCTTT

clone_size: -
j_call: TRBJ2-7
d_call: -
v_call: TRBV5-6
cdr3_aa: CASSVSGLFYEQYF
cdr3_nt: TGTGCCAGCAGCGTCTCGGGACTGTTCTACGAGCAGTACTTC

clone_size: -
j_call: TRBJ1-3
d_call: TRBD1
v_call: TRBV27
cdr3_aa: CASSSDGTGSWRGNTIYF
cdr3_nt: TGTGCCAGCAGTTCGGACGGGACAGGGTCTTGGAGAGGAAACACCATATATTTT

clone_size: -
j_call: TRBJ2-1
d_call: -
v_call: TRBV2
cdr3_aa: CASRRAEVPYNEQFF
cdr3_nt: TGTGCCAGCAGGAGGGCGGAGGTCCCCTACAATGAGCAGTTCTTC

clone_size: -
j_call: TRBJ2-1
d_call: -
v_call: TRBV28
cdr3_aa: CASRTPGDGRVRNEQFF
cdr3_nt: TGTGCCAGCAGGACTCCAGGGGACGGACGGGTAAGGAATGAGCAGTTCTTC

clone_size: -
j_call: TRBJ2-5
d_call: -
v_call: TRBV3-1/TRBV3-2
cdr3_aa: CASSPVRPGVETQYF
cdr3_nt: TGTGCCAGCAGCCCAGTCCGGCCAGGGGTTGAGACCCAGTACTTC

clone_size: -
j_call: TRBJ1-6
d_call: -
v_call: TRBV28
cdr3_aa: CASSLPRGSYNSPLHF
cdr3_nt: TGTGCCAGCAGTTTACCCAGGGGCTCCTATAATTCACCCCTCCACTTT

clone_size: -
j_call: TRBJ2-1
d_call: TRBD2
v_call: TRBV9
cdr3_aa: CASSPGTSGRDNEQFF
cdr3_nt: TGTGCCAGCAGCCCTGGGACTAGCGGGAGGGACAATGAGCAGTTCTTC

clone_size: -
j_call: TRBJ1-1
d_call: TRBD1
v_call: TRBV28
cdr3_aa: CASIKQGATEAFF
cdr3_nt: TGTGCCAGCATTAAACAGGGGGCTACTGAAGCTTTCTTT

clone_size: -
j_call: TRBJ2-1
d_call: -
v_call: TRBV10-3
cdr3_aa: CAISEGLGSYNEQFF
cdr3_nt: TGTGCCATCAGTGAGGGGTTGGGCTCCTACAATGAGCAGTTCTTC

clone_size: -
j_call: TRBJ1-5
d_call: -
v_call: TRBV6-5
cdr3_aa: CASRPAGAHNQPQHF
cdr3_nt: TGTGCCAGCAGACCCGCCGGGGCTCACAATCAGCCCCAGCATTTT

clone_size: -
j_call: TRBJ2-1
d_call: -
v_call: TRBV27
cdr3_aa: CASSSFLASEQFF
cdr3_nt: TGTGCCAGCAGTTCCTTTCTAGCGAGTGAGCAGTTCTTC

clone_size: -
j_call: TRBJ1-6
d_call: TRBD1
v_call: TRBV28
cdr3_aa: CASSPRTGRVPPLHF
cdr3_nt: TGTGCCAGCAGTCCCCGGACAGGGAGGGTGCCACCCCTCCACTTT

clone_size: once
j_call: TRBJ1-2
d_call: -
v_call: TRBV5-4
cdr3_aa: CASSLGRGVNYGYTF
cdr3_nt: TGTGCCAGCAGCTTGGGTCGAGGGGTGAACTATGGCTACACCTTC

clone_size: -
j_call: TRBJ2-4
d_call: -
v_call: TRBV6-2/TRBV6-3
cdr3_aa: CASSSAKNIQYF
cdr3_nt: TGTGCCAGCAGTTCGGCCAAAAACATTCAGTACTTC

clone_size: -
j_call: TRBJ1-5
d_call: -
v_call: TRBV7-9
cdr3_aa: CASSLGARGQPQHF
cdr3_nt: TGTGCCAGCAGCTTAGGGGCTCGGGGCCAGCCCCAGCATTTT

clone_size: -
j_call: TRBJ2-7
d_call: -
v_call: TRBV18
cdr3_aa: CASSPEGRVGPEQYF
cdr3_nt: TGTGCCAGCTCACCAGAGGGCAGGGTTGGTCCGGAGCAGTACTTC

clone_size: once
j_call: TRBJ2-2
d_call: -
v_call: TRBV7-2
cdr3_aa: CASSFWPGTGELFF
cdr3_nt: TGTGCCAGCAGCTTCTGGCCGGGGACCGGGGAGCTGTTTTTT

clone_size: -
j_call: TRBJ2-7
d_call: -
v_call: TRBV29-1
cdr3_aa: CSVAPGLLPVRQYF
cdr3_nt: TGCAGCGTTGCCCCGGGACTCCTCCCTGTACGGCAGTACTTC

clone_size: -
j_call: TRBJ2-5
d_call: -
v_call: TRBV2
cdr3_aa: CASSSRRHF
cdr3_nt: TGTGCCAGCAGCTCCCGTAGGCACTTC

clone_size: -
j_call: TRBJ1-2
d_call: TRBD1
v_call: TRBV10-3
cdr3_aa: CAISESPQGVGYGYTF
cdr3_nt: TGTGCCATCAGTGAGTCACCCCAGGGGGTGGGCTATGGCTACACCTTC

clone_size: -
j_call: TRBJ2-7
d_call: -
v_call: TRBV29-1
cdr3_aa: CSVGGSYEQYF
cdr3_nt: TGCAGCGTTGGGGGTTCCTACGAGCAGTACTTC

clone_size: -
j_call: TRBJ1-4
d_call: -
v_call: TRBV28
cdr3_aa: CASLSGRLFF
cdr3_nt: TGTGCCAGTTTAAGCGGCCGCCTGTTTTTT

clone_size: -
j_call: TRBJ1-2
d_call: -
v_call: TRBV6-2/TRBV6-3
cdr3_aa: CASSYRQEGGRYTF
cdr3_nt: TGTGCCAGCAGTTACAGACAGGAGGGGGGACGCTACACCTTC

clone_size: -
j_call: TRBJ2-7
d_call: TRBD1
v_call: TRBV25-1
cdr3_aa: CASSSGPGTGKYEQYF
cdr3_nt: TGTGCCAGCAGTTCGGGGCCCGGGACAGGGAAATACGAGCAGTACTTC